This is a list of T cell receptor beta chains from one sample in a study of CD8 T cells in ankylosing spondylitis. TCRdb reprocessed the 5' RACE reads with MiXCR, giving one entry per CDR3 protein. The sample has 100,000 to 150,000 distinct CDR3 sequences; roughly 13% are singletons. The sample taken for sequencing was blood, either unsorted or a sorted T cell fraction (not recorded which). These receptors came from a female donor with ankylosing spondylitis or in good health (not recorded which). Each CDR3 is given with its conserved first and last residue. The order of the fields is V gene, CDR3 length, CDR3 protein.

>TRBV10-3|17
CAISESQRERLYNEQFF
>TRBV10-3|15
CAISASGGSYNEQFF
>TRBV20-1|14
CSAREGGTRYGYTF
>TRBV7-2|13
CASSLSWGDTQYF
>TRBV12-3/TRBV12-4|12
CASSFRPGELFF
>TRBV12-3/TRBV12-4|15
CASSSKRGGQETQYF
>TRBV7-2|14
CASSLEGLNNEQFF
>TRBV12-3/TRBV12-4|13
CASTIARADTQYF
>TRBV29-1|15
CSVEDAGNLYNEQFF
>TRBV27|12
CASSLVGNEQFF
>TRBV13|17
CASSPGLAGQFSETQYF
>TRBV29-1|14
CSVTKRENTGELFF
>TRBV11-3|12
CASSAGQTGYTF
>TRBV15|16
CATSPKPTGTGNIQYF
>TRBV11-2|16
CASSTRLPPNYNEQFF
>TRBV6-1|15
CASSPLAGEVYEQYF
>TRBV27|14
CASSFQGAWDEQFF
>TRBV5-6|15
CASSFGVGRAGELFF
>TRBV7-8|15
CASSTGQLFSYEQYF
>TRBV9|15
CASSVSASGQETQYF
>TRBV20-1|14
CSARARLGIDTQYF
>TRBV6-4|15
CASSLDRASATEAFF